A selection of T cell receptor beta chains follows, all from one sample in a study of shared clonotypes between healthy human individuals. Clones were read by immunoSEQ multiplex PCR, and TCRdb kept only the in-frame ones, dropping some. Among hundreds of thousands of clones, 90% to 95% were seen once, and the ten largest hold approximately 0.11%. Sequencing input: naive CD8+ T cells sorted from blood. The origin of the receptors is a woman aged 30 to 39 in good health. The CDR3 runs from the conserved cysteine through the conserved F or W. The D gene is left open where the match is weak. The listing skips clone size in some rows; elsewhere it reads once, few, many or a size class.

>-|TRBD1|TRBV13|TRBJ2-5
TGTGCCAGCAAATTAAGGACAGGGCGAGAAGAGACCCAGTACTTC
CASKLRTGREETQYF
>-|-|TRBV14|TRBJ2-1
TGTGCCAGCAGCCATCACAACTACAATGAGCAGTTCTTC
CASSHHNYNEQFF
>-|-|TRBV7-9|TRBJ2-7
TGTGCCAGCAGCTTAGCGGTAGGGATCCTCTACGAGCAGTACTTC
CASSLAVGILYEQYF
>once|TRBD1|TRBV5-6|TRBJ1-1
TGTGCCAGCAGCTTACAGGGGGACCTACGGGCTTTCTTT
CASSLQGDLRAFF
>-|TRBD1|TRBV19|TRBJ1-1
TGTGCCAGTAGCCTGGGGACAGGGCAAAGTTTGAACACTGAAGCTTTCTTT
CASSLGTGQSLNTEAFF
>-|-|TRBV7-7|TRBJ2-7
TGTGCCAGCAGCTTATCAGCTGGGGACTCCTACGAGCAGTACTTC
CASSLSAGDSYEQYF
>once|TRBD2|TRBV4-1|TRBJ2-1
TGCGCCAGCAGACCAAAAGAGCGGGACCACAATGAGCAGTTCTTC
CASRPKERDHNEQFF
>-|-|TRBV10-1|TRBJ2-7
TGCGCCAGCAGTGAGTCCGGGCCCTACGAGCAGTACTTC
CASSESGPYEQYF
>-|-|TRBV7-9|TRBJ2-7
TGTGCCAGCAGCTTCGGGGATTACGAGCAGTACTTC
CASSFGDYEQYF
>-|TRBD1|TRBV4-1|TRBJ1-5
TGCGCCAGCAGCCAACCGGGACAGGGAGTCGGGCAGCCCCAGCATTTT
CASSQPGQGVGQPQHF
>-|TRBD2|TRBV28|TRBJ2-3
TGTGCCAGCAGTTTAGCGGCGGGAGTTGGGGGGGGAGATACGCAGTATTTT
CASSLAAGVGGGDTQYF
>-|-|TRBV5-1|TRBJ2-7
TGCGCCAGCAGCTTTTCTGGCGGATCCTACGAGCAGTACTTC
CASSFSGGSYEQYF
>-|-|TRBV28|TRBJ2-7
TGTGCCAGCAGTTTCCCTAGGCAGGGGTTCCCGGAACAGTACTTC
CASSFPRQGFPEQYF
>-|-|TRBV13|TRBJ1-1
TGTGCCAGCAGCAGCACGGAGAACACTGAAGCTTTCTTT
CASSSTENTEAFF
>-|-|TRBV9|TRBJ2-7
TGTGCCAGTCAGGGTATCTTAGGCGAGCAGTACTTC
CASQGILGEQYF
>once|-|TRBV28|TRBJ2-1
TGTGCCAGCAGTTTAAGGGACAATGAGCAGTTCTTC
CASSLRDNEQFF
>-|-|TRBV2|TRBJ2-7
TGTGCCAGCGGTGGGAGTCCCTGGCGGGAAGAGCAGTACTTC
CASGGSPWREEQYF
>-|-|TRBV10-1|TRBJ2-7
TGCGCCAGCAGTGAGTCGCCTACAGGGCACGAGCAGTACTTC
CASSESPTGHEQYF
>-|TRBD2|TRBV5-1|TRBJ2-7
TGCGCCAGCAGCTTGCCCGGGACTAGTGGTGACGAGCAGTACTTC
CASSLPGTSGDEQYF
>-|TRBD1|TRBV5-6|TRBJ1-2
TGTGCCAGCAGCTTGGAGACAGGGGGTTCCACTATCTACTATGGCTACACCTTC
CASSLETGGSTIYYGYTF
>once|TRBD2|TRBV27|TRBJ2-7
TGTGCCAGCAGTTTTGGTAGCGGGAGTATCGAGCAGTACTTC
CASSFGSGSIEQYF
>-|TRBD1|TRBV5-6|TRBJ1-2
TGTGCCAGCAGCTTTACAGGGGGCTCCTATGGCTACACCTTC
CASSFTGGSYGYTF
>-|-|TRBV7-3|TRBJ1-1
TGTGCCAGCAGCTTAACGGGGGAAATCATGAACACTGAAGCTTTCTTT
CASSLTGEIMNTEAFF
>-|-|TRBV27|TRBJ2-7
TGTGCCAGCAGTTCGGGATACACCTACGAGCAGTACTTC
CASSSGYTYEQYF
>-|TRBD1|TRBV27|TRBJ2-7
TGTGCCAGCACCTACATTCCGGGACAGGGCTACGAGCAGTACTTC
CASTYIPGQGYEQYF
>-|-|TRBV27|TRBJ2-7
TGTGCCAGCACCCGAATTGGGGGGTACGAGCAGTACTTC
CASTRIGGYEQYF
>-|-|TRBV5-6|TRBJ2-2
TGTGCCAGCAGCTTGGGGGCTGGAACCGGGGAGCTGTTTTTT
CASSLGAGTGELFF
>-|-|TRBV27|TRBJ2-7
TGTGCCAGCAGTCCCACATTCACCTACGAGCAGTACTTC
CASSPTFTYEQYF
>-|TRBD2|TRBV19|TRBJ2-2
TGTGCCAGTAGTACGAAGCGGGAGCCAGAGCACACCGGGGAGCTGTTTTTT
CASSTKREPEHTGELFF
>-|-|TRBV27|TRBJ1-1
TGTGCCAGCAGTTTAGAGTTGGGGCTCGACACTGAAGCTTTCTTT
CASSLELGLDTEAFF
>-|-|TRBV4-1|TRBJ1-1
TGCGCCAGCAGCCAAGACATGGGATTGAGCACTGAAGCTTTCTTT
CASSQDMGLSTEAFF
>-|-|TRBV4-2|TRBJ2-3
TGTGCCAGCAGCCAAGAGGAGTCGGTTAGCACAGATACGCAGTATTTT
CASSQEESVSTDTQYF
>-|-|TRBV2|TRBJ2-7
TGTGCCAGCAGTGGGGACTTCCAAGGGTACGAGCAGTACTTC
CASSGDFQGYEQYF
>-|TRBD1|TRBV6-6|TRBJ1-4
TGTGCCAGCTTGGGACAGGGAGGGGAAAAACTGTTTTTT
CASLGQGGEKLFF
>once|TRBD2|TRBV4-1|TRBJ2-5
TGCGCCAGCAGCCAAAACGGACTAGAAGAGACCCAGTACTTC
CASSQNGLEETQYF